The present T cell receptor (beta chain) was sequenced within a study of T cell changes during pregnancy in multiple sclerosis. Clones were read by immunoSEQ multiplex PCR, and TCRdb kept only the in-frame ones, dropping some. Of roughly 40,000 clones in the sample, approximately 94% are singletons; the top ten hold about 0.37%. CDR1 is LNHDA, CDR2 SQIVND, per germline (reference sequence). Trimming took 5 bases from V and 1 from J, leaving 5 bases between them. The CDR3 covers 12 residues. The TCR comes from a female donor with multiple sclerosis, enrolled in a pregnancy study. The V call is TRBV19, the J call TRBJ1-1; D gene uncertain. Here the sequenced sample was CD4+ T cells from peripheral blood mononuclear cells, taken after pregnancy. CDR3 sequence reads: CASSHRNTEAFF. Written as DNA, the CDR3 is TGTGCCAGTAGTCACAGGAACACTGAAGCTTTCTTT.